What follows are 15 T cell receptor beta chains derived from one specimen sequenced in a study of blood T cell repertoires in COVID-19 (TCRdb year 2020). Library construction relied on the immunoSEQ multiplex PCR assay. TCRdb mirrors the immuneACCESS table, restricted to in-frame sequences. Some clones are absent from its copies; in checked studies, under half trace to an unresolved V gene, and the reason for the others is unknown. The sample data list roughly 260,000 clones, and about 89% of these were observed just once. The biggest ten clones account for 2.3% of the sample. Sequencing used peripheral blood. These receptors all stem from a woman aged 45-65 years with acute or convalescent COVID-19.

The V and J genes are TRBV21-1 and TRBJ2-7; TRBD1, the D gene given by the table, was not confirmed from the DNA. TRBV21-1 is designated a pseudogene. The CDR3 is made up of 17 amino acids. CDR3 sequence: CASSKEGPGQGSYEQYF. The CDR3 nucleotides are TGTGCCAGCAGCAAAGAGGGCCCGGGACAGGGTTCCTACGAGCAGTACTTC.

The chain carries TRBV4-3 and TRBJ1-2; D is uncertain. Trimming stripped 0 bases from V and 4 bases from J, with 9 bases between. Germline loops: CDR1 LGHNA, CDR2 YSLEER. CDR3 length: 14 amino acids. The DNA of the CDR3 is TGCGCCAGCAGCCAAGATATGGAGGTCTATGGCTACACCTTC. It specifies CASSQDMEVYGYTF.

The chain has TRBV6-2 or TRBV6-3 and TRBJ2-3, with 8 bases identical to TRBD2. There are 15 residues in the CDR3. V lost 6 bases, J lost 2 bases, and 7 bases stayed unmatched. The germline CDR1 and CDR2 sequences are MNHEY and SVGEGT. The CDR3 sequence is CASSPSGRATDTQYF. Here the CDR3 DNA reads TGTGCCAGCAGCCCAAGCGGGAGAGCCACAGATACGCAGTATTTT.

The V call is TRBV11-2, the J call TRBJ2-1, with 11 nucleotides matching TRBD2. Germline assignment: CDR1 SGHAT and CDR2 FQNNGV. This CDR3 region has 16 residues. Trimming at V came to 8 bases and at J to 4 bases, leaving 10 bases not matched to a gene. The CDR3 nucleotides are TGTGCCAGCTCCCCTTCTCTAGCGGGAGGATACAATGAGCAGTTCTTC. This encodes CASSPSLAGGYNEQFF.

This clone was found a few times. CDR3 protein: CASSSSEGQPQHF. The CDR3 nucleotides are TGCGCCAGCAGCTCTAGTGAGGGTCAGCCCCAGCATTTT. The chain couples TRBV4-3 to TRBJ1-5; D ambiguous. The V gene's germline CDR1 is LGHNA and CDR2 YSLEER. CDR3 length: 13 residues. The V end was cut by 5 bases, the J end by 6 bases, with 11 bases between.

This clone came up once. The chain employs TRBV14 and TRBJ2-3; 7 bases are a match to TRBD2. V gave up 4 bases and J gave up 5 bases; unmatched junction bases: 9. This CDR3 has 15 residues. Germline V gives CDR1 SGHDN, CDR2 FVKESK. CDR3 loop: CASSPSWWGGDTQYF. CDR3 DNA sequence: TGTGCCAGCAGCCCTTCGTGGTGGGGGGGAGATACGCAGTATTTT.

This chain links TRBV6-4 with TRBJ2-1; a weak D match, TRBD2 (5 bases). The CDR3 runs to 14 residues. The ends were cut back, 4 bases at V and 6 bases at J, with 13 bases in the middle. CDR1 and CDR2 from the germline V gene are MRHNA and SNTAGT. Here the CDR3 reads CASSVEGEVNEQFF. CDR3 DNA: TGTGCCAGCAGTGTAGAGGGAGAGGTCAATGAGCAGTTCTTC.

The CDR3 DNA reads TGTGCCAGCAGTTTAAGGAGGAACTATGGCTACACCTTC. Protein: CASSLRRNYGYTF. This chain connects TRBV12-3 or TRBV12-4 to TRBJ1-2; D uncertain. The ends were cut back, 2 bases at V and 2 bases at J, with 6 bases in the middle. The CDR3 totals 13 residues.

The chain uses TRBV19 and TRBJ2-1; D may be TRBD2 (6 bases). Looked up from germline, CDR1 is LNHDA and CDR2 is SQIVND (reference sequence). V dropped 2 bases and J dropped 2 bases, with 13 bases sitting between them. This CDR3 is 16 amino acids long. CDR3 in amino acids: CASSISREVAYNEQFF. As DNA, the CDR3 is TGTGCCAGTAGTATAAGCAGGGAGGTTGCCTACAATGAGCAGTTCTTC.

The CDR3 DNA sequence: TGTGCCAGTACTAGACAGGGACGCACTAGCAATCAGCCCCAGCATTTT. It specifies CASTRQGRTSNQPQHF. The gene calls are TRBV19 and TRBJ1-5; 7 nucleotides line up with TRBD1. Germline V lookup: CDR1 LNHDA, CDR2 SQIVND (reference sequence). This CDR3 region has 16 residues. V lost 7 bases and J lost 0; bases outside the gene matches: 9. The full variable domain, completed using reference TRBV19 and TRBJ1-5, is DGGITQSPKYLFRKEGQNVTLSCEQNLNHDAMYWYRQDPGQGLRLIYYSQIVNDFQKGDIAEGYSVSREKKESFPLTVTSAQKNPTAFYLCASTRQGRTSNQPQHFGDGTRLSIL.

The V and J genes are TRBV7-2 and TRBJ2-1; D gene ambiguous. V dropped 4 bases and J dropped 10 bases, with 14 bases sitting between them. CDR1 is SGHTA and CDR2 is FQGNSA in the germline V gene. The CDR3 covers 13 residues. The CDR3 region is CASSYTEIREQFF. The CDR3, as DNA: TGTGCCAGCAGCTATACAGAGATTAGGGAGCAGTTCTTC.

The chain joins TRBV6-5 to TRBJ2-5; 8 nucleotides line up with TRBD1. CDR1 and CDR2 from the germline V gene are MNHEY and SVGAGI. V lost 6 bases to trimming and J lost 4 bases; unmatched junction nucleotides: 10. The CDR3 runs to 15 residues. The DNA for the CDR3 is TGTGCCAGCAGCCCCGGGACAGGCCCTCGAGAGACCCAGTACTTC. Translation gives CASSPGTGPRETQYF.

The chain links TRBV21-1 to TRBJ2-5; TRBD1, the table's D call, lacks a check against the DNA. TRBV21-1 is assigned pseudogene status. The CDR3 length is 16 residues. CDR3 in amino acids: CASSKQGVVRQETQYF. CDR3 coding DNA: TGTGCCAGCAGCAAACAGGGGGTCGTTAGGCAAGAGACCCAGTACTTC.

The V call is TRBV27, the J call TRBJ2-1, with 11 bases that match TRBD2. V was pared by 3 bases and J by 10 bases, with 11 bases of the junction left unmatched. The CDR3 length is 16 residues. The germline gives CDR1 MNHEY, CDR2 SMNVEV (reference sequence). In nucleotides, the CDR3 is TGTGCCAGCAGTTTTACTAGCGGGGGCTGTGATGGGGAGCAGTTCTTC. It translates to CASSFTSGGCDGEQFF.

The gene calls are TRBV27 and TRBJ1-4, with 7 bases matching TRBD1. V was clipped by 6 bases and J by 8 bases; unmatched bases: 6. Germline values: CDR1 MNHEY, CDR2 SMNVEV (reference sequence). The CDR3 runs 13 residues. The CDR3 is CASRPTGNEKLFF. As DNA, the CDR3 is TGTGCCAGCAGGCCGACAGGGAACGAAAAACTGTTTTTT.